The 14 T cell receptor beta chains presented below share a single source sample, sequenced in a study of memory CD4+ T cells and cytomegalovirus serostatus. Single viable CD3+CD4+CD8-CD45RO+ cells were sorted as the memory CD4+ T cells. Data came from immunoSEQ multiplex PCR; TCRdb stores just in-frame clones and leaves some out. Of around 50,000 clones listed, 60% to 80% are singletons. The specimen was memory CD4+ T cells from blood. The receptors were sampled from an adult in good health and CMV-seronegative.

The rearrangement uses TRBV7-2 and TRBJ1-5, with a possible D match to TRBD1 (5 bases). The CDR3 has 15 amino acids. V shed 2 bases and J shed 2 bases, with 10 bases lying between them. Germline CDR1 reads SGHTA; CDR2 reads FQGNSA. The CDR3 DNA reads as TGTGCCAGCAGCTTACAGGGTCCAGGCAATCAGCCCCAGCATTTT. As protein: CASSLQGPGNQPQHF.

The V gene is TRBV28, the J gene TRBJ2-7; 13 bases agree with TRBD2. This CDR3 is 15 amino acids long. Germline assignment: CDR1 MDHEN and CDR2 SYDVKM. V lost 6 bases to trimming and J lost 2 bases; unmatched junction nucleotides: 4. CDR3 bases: TGTGCCAGCAGGGGTGGGACTAGCGGGACCTACGAGCAGTACTTC. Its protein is CASRGGTSGTYEQYF.

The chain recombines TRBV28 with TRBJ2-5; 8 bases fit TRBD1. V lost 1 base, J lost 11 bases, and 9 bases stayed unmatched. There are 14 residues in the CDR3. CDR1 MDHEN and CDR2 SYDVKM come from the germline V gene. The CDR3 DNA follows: TGTGCCAGCAGTTTATACAGACAGGGGACCCAGCAGTACTTC. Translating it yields CASSLYRQGTQQYF. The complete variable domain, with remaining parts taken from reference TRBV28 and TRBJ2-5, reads DVKVTQSSRYLVKRTGEKVFLECVQDMDHENMFWYRQDPGLGLRLIYFSYDVKMKEKGDIPEGYSVSREKKERFSLILESASTNQTSMYLCASSLYRQGTQQYFGPGTRLLVL.

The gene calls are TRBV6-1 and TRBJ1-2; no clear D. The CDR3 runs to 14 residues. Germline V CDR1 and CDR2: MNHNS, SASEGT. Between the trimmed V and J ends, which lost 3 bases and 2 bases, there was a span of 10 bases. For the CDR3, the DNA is TGTGCCAGCAGTGATTTCCAGCAGAACTATGGCTACACCTTC. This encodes CASSDFQQNYGYTF.

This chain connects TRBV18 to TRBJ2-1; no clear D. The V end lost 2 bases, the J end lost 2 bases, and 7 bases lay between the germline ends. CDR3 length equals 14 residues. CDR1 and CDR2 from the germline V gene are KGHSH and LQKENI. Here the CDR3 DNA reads TGTGCCAGCTCACCAGGGCAGACCTACAATGAGCAGTTCTTC. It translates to CASSPGQTYNEQFF.

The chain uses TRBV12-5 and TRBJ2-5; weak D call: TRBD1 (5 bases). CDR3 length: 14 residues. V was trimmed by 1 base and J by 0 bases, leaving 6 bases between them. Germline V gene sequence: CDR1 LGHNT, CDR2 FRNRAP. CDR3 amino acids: CASGLGQYQETQYF. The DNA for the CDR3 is TGTGCTAGTGGTTTGGGACAGTACCAAGAGACCCAGTACTTC.

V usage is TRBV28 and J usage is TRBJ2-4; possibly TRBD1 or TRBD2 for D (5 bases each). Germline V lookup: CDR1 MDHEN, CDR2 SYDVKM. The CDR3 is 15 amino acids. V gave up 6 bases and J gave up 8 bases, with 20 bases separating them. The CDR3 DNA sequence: TGTGCCAGCAGCCCCTATGGGGGAATTACGCACATTCAGTACTTC. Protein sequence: CASSPYGGITHIQYF.

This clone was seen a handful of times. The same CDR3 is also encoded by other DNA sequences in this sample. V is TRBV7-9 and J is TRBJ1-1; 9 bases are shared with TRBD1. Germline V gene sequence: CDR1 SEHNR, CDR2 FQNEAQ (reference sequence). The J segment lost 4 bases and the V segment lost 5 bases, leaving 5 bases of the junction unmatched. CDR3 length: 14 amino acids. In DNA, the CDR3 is TGTGCCAGCAGCCCGGACAGGGGATTCACTGAAGCTTTCTTT. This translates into CASSPDRGFTEAFF.

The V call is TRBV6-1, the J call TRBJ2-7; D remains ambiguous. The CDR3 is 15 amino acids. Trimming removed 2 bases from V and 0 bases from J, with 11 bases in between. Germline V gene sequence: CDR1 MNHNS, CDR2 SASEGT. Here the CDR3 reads CASSESWLGSYEQYF. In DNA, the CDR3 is TGTGCCAGCAGTGAATCCTGGCTGGGCTCCTACGAGCAGTACTTC.

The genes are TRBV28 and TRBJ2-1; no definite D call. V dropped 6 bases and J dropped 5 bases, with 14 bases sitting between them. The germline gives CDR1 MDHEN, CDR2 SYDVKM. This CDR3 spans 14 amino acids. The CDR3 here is CASSPLWENNEQFF. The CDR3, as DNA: TGTGCCAGCAGCCCACTGTGGGAAAACAATGAGCAGTTCTTC.

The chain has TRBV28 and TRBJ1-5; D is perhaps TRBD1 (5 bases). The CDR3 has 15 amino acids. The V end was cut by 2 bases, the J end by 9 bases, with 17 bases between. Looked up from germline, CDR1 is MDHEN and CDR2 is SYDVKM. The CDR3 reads CASSLNSGGGRPQHF. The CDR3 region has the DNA TGTGCCAGCAGTTTAAACTCGGGGGGTGGTAGGCCCCAGCATTTT.

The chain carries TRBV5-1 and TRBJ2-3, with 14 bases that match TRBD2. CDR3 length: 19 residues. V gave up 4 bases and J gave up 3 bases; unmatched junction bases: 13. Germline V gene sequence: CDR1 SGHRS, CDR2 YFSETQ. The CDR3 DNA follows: TGCGCCAGCAGCATGCCGGGACTAGCGGGAGCTACGTGGACAGATACGCAGTATTTT. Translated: CASSMPGLAGATWTDTQYF.

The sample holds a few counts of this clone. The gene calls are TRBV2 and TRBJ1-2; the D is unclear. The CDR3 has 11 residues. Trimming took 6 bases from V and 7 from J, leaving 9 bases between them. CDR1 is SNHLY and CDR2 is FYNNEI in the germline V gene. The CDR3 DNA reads TGTGCCAGCAGGAGGGTCTCTGGCTACACCTTC. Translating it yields CASRRVSGYTF.

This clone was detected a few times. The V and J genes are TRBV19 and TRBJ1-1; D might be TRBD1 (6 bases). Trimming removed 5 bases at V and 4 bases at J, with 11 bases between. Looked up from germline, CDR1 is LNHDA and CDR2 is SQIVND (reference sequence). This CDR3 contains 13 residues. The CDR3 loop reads CASSGTPLTEAFF. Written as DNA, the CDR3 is TGTGCCAGTAGTGGGACACCACTCACTGAAGCTTTCTTT.